The present TCR beta chain was sequenced within a study of T cell responses to AZD1222 COVID-19 vaccine. Assay used: immunoSEQ multiplex PCR; TCRdb lists only in-frame clones, some missing. The table shows about 81,000 clones, with around 90% occurring only once. The germline V gene encodes CDR1 LNHNV and CDR2 YYDKDF (reference sequence). CDR3 length: 18 amino acids. V lost 6 bases, J lost 0 bases, and 16 bases stayed unmatched. General observations from the study: Nearly half of spike-specific TCRs reportedly target variant regions that are unmutated in the B.1.351 and B.1.1.7 variants. The number of AZD1222 recipients seropositive at baseline was only six.

For this clone: Its antigen is unidentified.

The sequence came from an adult in good health. The specimen comprised peripheral blood, sampled on day 0 of AZD1222 vaccination. The genes are TRBV15 and TRBJ1-2, with 7 bases lining up with TRBD1. CDR3 loop: CATRNVWGRDRTNYGYTF. The CDR3, as DNA: TGTGCCACCAGAAACGTGTGGGGCCGGGACAGAACTAACTATGGCTACACCTTC.